This is a list of T cell receptor beta chains from one sample in a study of blood T cells in healthy people across ages. In TCRdb, the 5' RACE reads were re-called with MiXCR into one record per CDR3 protein. Here the sample spans roughly 500,000 distinct CDR3 sequences, roughly 29% being singletons. Sequencing was performed on blood. The receptors derive from a woman aged 70-85 years in good health. CDR3s include the opening cysteine and the closing phenylalanine or tryptophan. D genes are given only for firm matches. Part of the rows lack a size; the others show once, few, many or a class for expanded clones.

.	TRBV6-2/TRBV6-3	TRBJ2-7	few	CASSYSGYASYEQYF	TGTGCCAGCAGTTACTCGGGCTACGCATCCTACGAGCAGTACTTC
TRBD1	TRBV11-1	TRBJ2-7	.	CAGSPWDSRRYEQYF	TGTGCCGGCAGCCCCTGGGACAGCCGTCGCTACGAGCAGTACTTC
.	TRBV6-2/TRBV6-3	TRBJ2-5	.	CASNRGGTETQYF	TGTGCCAGCAACAGGGGAGGCACAGAGACCCAGTACTTC
.	TRBV5-1	TRBJ1-4	few	CASSWGTTPNEKLFF	TGCGCCAGCAGCTGGGGGACAACTCCAAATGAAAAACTGTTTTTT
.	TRBV29-1	TRBJ2-3	.	CSAEGGAGTDTQYF	TGCAGCGCAGAGGGGGGGGCAGGCACAGATACGCAGTATTTT
TRBD2	TRBV6-5	TRBJ2-7	.	CASVGGTSGGEQYF	TGTGCCAGCGTGGGAGGGACTAGCGGGGGCGAGCAGTACTTC
.	TRBV7-2	TRBJ2-4	few	CASSSQGSGLVAKNIQYF	TGTGCCAGCAGCTCTCAGGGGTCAGGGCTGGTGGCCAAAAACATTCAGTACTTC
.	TRBV7-2	TRBJ1-5	.	CASSLRVGDVGNQPQHF	TGTGCCAGCAGCTTAAGAGTGGGGGATGTAGGCAATCAGCCCCAGCATTTT
TRBD1	TRBV6-4	TRBJ1-5	.	CASSDFGTGATNQSQHF	TGTGCCAGCAGTGACTTTGGGACAGGGGCCACTAATCAGTCCCAGCATTTT
.	TRBV4-3	TRBJ2-2	.	CASSQGGELFF	TGCGCCAGCAGCCAAGGCGGGGAGCTGTTTTTT
.	TRBV7-2	TRBJ1-5	many	CASSLSNQPQHF	TGTGCCAGCAGTTTGAGCAATCAGCCCCAGCATTTT
TRBD2	TRBV4-3	TRBJ2-5	few	CASSHTAGGQETQYF	TGCGCCAGCAGCCATACTGCGGGGGGGCAAGAGACCCAGTACTTC
.	TRBV28	TRBJ2-2	few	CASSLGLGDAENTGELFF	TGTGCCAGCAGTTTAGGGTTAGGGGACGCAGAGAACACCGGGGAGCTGTTTTTT
.	TRBV20-1	TRBJ1-2	few	CSARDPVYGYTF	TGCAGTGCTAGAGACCCCGTCTATGGCTACACCTTC
TRBD1	TRBV7-9	TRBJ1-2	.	CASSSGTVHGYTF	TGTGCCAGCAGCTCAGGGACAGTCCATGGCTACACCTTC
.	TRBV13	TRBJ1-2	.	CASTINGVFSGYTF	TGTGCCAGCACCATAAATGGGGTGTTTTCTGGCTACACCTTC
TRBD1	TRBV12-3/TRBV12-4	TRBJ2-5	few	CASRPGTVERETQYF	TGTGCCAGCAGACCCGGGACAGTCGAGCGAGAGACCCAGTACTTC
TRBD2	TRBV20-1	TRBJ2-1	few	CSAARLRGGVGEQFF	TGCAGTGCTGCCAGGCTCCGCGGGGGGGTGGGTGAGCAGTTCTTC
.	TRBV6-2/TRBV6-3	TRBJ2-7	.	CATRQRLSYEQYF	TGTGCCACGCGACAGAGGCTCTCCTACGAGCAGTACTTC
TRBD1	TRBV6-5	TRBJ1-4	.	CASSRGQGLEKLFF	TGTGCCAGCAGTCGCGGACAGGGGCTTGAAAAACTGTTTTTT
.	TRBV10-3	TRBJ2-6	few	CAISEGRLFSGANVLTF	TGTGCCATCAGTGAGGGCAGGCTTTTCTCTGGGGCCAACGTCCTGACTTTC
TRBD2	TRBV11-2	TRBJ2-5	.	CASSLALAGGRYF	TGTGCCAGCAGCTTAGCCCTAGCGGGGGGGCGGTACTTC
.	TRBV7-2	TRBJ2-1	few	CASSSTTREFF	TGTGCCAGCAGCTCAACCACCAGGGAGTTCTTC
TRBD2	TRBV9	TRBJ2-7	.	CASSVGLVSYEQYF	TGTGCCAGCAGCGTCGGACTAGTCTCCTACGAGCAGTACTTC
.	TRBV20-1	TRBJ2-5	few	CSAREGRETQYF	TGCAGTGCTAGGGAAGGGCGGGAGACCCAGTACTTC
.	TRBV5-4	TRBJ2-5	.	CASSFSGRAVAQYF	TGTGCCAGCAGCTTTAGTGGTAGGGCCGTCGCACAGTACTTC
TRBD1	TRBV3-1	TRBJ2-5	.	CASSRAGQGEETQYF	TGTGCCAGCTCACGCGCGGGACAGGGGGAAGAGACCCAGTACTTC
TRBD1	TRBV20-1	TRBJ2-5	few	CSAAEGARTQYF	TGCAGTGCAGCAGAGGGGGCCCGGACCCAGTACTTC
TRBD1	TRBV20-1	TRBJ1-2	.	CSARQGGSGGYTF	TGCAGTGCCAGACAGGGGGGCTCGGGAGGCTACACCTTC
.	TRBV4-3	TRBJ1-2	many	CASSQGDAFYGYTF	TGCGCCAGCAGCCAAGGGGACGCCTTCTATGGCTACACCTTC
.	TRBV27	TRBJ2-5	few	CASSLSAASLGETQYF	TGTGCCAGCAGTTTAAGTGCGGCTAGTCTAGGGGAGACCCAGTACTTC
.	TRBV2	TRBJ2-3	few	CASSHQRAPGNTQYF	TGTGCCAGCAGTCACCAGCGGGCCCCGGGGAATACGCAGTATTTT
.	TRBV5-1	TRBJ2-3	.	CASSLVPGRTDTQYF	TGCGCCAGCAGCTTGGTCCCGGGGCGCACAGATACGCAGTATTTT
TRBD1	TRBV6-1	TRBJ2-7	.	CASNARLQGMGEQYF	TGTGCCAGCAACGCCAGGCTACAGGGGATGGGCGAGCAGTACTTC
TRBD2	TRBV12-3/TRBV12-4	TRBJ2-2	.	CASSFDLAGYTGELFF	TGTGCCAGCAGTTTCGACCTAGCGGGGTACACCGGGGAGCTGTTTTTT
.	TRBV3-1	TRBJ1-3	.	CASRGGVLAGNTIYF	TGTGCCAGCAGGGGAGGGGTTTTGGCAGGAAACACCATATATTTT
TRBD1	TRBV7-2	TRBJ2-5	few	CASSSGTGGFETQYF	TGTGCCAGCAGCTCTGGGACAGGGGGTTTTGAGACCCAGTACTTC
TRBD2	TRBV10-3	TRBJ2-7	.	CAIRTGGTYEQYF	TGTGCCATCAGAACGGGGGGAACCTACGAGCAGTACTTC
.	TRBV5-4	TRBJ2-6	few	CASRGDSGANVLTF	TGTGCCAGCAGGGGGGACTCTGGGGCCAACGTCCTGACTTTC
TRBD1	TRBV7-3	TRBJ2-7	many	CASSSGTGGWNEQYF	TGTGCCAGCAGCTCCGGGACAGGGGGTTGGAACGAGCAGTACTTC
TRBD2	TRBV7-8	TRBJ2-3	.	CASSSFSGAGDTQYF	TGTGCCAGCAGCTCCTTTAGCGGGGCGGGAGATACGCAGTATTTT
TRBD1	TRBV11-3	TRBJ2-4	few	CASRQGQAGVIQYF	TGTGCCAGCAGACAGGGACAGGCGGGCGTCATTCAGTACTTC
TRBD2	TRBV5-1	TRBJ2-1	.	CASSLVLAGEDEQFF	TGCGCCAGCAGCTTGGTCCTAGCGGGGGAGGATGAGCAGTTCTTC
.	TRBV12-5	TRBJ2-3	.	CASTPVGGARADTQYF	TGTGCTAGTACACCGGTGGGGGGGGCGAGGGCAGATACGCAGTATTTT
.	TRBV30	TRBJ2-1	few	CAWIDRGEQFF	TGTGCCTGGATAGACCGGGGTGAGCAGTTCTTC
TRBD1	TRBV20-1	TRBJ2-6	few	CSAGTGDSGANVLTF	TGCAGCGCCGGGACAGGGGACTCTGGGGCCAACGTCCTGACTTTC
TRBD2	TRBV20-1	TRBJ2-1	few	CSARAEHPGLAGPTNEQFF	TGCAGTGCTAGAGCGGAACACCCGGGACTAGCGGGGCCCACTAATGAGCAGTTCTTC
.	TRBV12-5	TRBJ1-2	few	CASGLSGPGYTF	TGTGCTAGTGGTTTGAGCGGACCCGGCTACACCTTC
TRBD2	TRBV12-3/TRBV12-4	TRBJ2-1	.	CASSPPLAGGGSDNGQFF	TGTGCCAGCAGCCCCCCTCTAGCGGGGGGGGGATCGGACAATGGGCAGTTCTTC
TRBD2	TRBV4-3	TRBJ2-5	.	CASSQELLAGGRQETQYF	TGCGCCAGCAGCCAAGAGCTACTAGCGGGGGGGCGACAAGAGACCCAGTACTTC
TRBD1	TRBV6-2/TRBV6-3	TRBJ1-4	.	CASSPSGTGREKLFF	TGTGCCAGCAGTCCATCCGGGACAGGGCGCGAAAAACTGTTTTTT
TRBD1	TRBV7-2	TRBJ2-7	few	CASSYKATGDTSPYEQYF	TGTGCCAGCAGCTATAAGGCGACAGGGGACACCTCACCCTACGAGCAGTACTTC